A selection of T cell receptor beta chains follows, all from one sample in a study of T-cell reconstitution after alpha-beta-depleted transplantation in children. TCRdb re-called the PCR reads with MiXCR, one entry per CDR3 protein. This table has a few hundred thousand distinct CDR3 sequences, around 20% appearing once. The material sequenced was PBMCs from the stem cell graft donor, taken from the stem cell graft. All receptors derive from a human donor who donated a stem cell graft to a child with acute myeloid leukemia. CDR3s include the opening cysteine and the closing phenylalanine or tryptophan. D genes are given only for firm matches. Rows give clone size only sometimes, using once, few, many, or a class for an expanded clone.

.,TRBJ1-6,TRBV11-2,TRBD1,CASSLEGQGASDSPLHF,TGTGCCAGCAGCTTAGAAGGACAGGGGGCGTCGGATTCACCCCTCCACTTT
many,TRBJ2-1,TRBV20-1,.,CSASLATGEQFF,TGCAGTGCTAGTCTAGCGACGGGGGAGCAGTTCTTC
.,TRBJ2-1,TRBV27,.,CASTKDSPYNEQFF,TGTGCCAGCACCAAGGACAGCCCATACAATGAGCAGTTCTTC
few,TRBJ1-6,TRBV12-3/TRBV12-4,.,CASRPSFPNNSPLHF,TGTGCCAGCAGGCCGAGCTTTCCCAATAATTCACCCCTCCACTTT
.,TRBJ2-1,TRBV2,.,CASSVALSTWNNEQFF,TGTGCCAGCAGTGTGGCCCTCTCGACTTGGAACAATGAGCAGTTCTTC
few,TRBJ2-7,TRBV13,TRBD1,CASSFTGTGSYEQYF,TGTGCCAGCAGCTTCACCGGGACAGGGAGCTACGAGCAGTACTTC
many,TRBJ2-5,TRBV20-1,.,CSASRGSETQYF,TGCAGTGCTAGCAGGGGATCGGAGACCCAGTACTTC
.,TRBJ2-1,TRBV28,TRBD2,CASSLDSSGYNEQFF,TGTGCCAGCAGTTTAGATTCTAGCGGCTACAATGAGCAGTTCTTC
few,TRBJ2-7,TRBV5-1,.,CASSLQDSRYEQYF,TGCGCCAGCAGCCTACAGGACTCGCGATACGAGCAGTACTTC
few,TRBJ1-4,TRBV25-1,.,CASSVTAGQKLFF,TGTGCCAGCAGTGTTACTGCCGGTCAAAAACTGTTTTTT
.,TRBJ2-6,TRBV5-1,.,CAVLSGANVLTF,TGCGCAGTCCTTTCTGGGGCCAACGTCCTGACTTTC
many,TRBJ2-2,TRBV12-3/TRBV12-4,.,CASSFGSQGELFF,TGTGCCAGCAGTTTCGGGAGTCAGGGGGAGCTGTTTTTT
few,TRBJ2-7,TRBV4-3,.,CASSQDLASYSVEQYF,TGCGCCAGCAGCCAAGATTTGGCCAGCTACTCGGTCGAGCAGTACTTC
.,TRBJ1-1,TRBV28,.,CASSLQGSQNTEAFF,TGTGCCAGCAGTTTACAGGGGAGCCAGAACACTGAAGCTTTCTTT
few,TRBJ2-1,TRBV4-1,TRBD1,CASSQEDRKQFF,TGCGCCAGCAGCCAAGAGGACAGGAAGCAGTTCTTC
.,TRBJ1-1,TRBV10-3,TRBD1,CAISEYRGGYIRTEAFF,TGTGCCATCAGTGAGTACAGGGGCGGGTATATTCGGACTGAAGCTTTCTTT
few,TRBJ2-7,TRBV28,TRBD2,CASSLGTSGGSYEQYF,TGTGCCAGCAGTTTAGGGACTAGCGGAGGCTCCTACGAGCAGTACTTC
many,TRBJ2-7,TRBV28,.,CALGPSVGVDEQYF,TGTGCCCTGGGACCCTCGGTGGGAGTAGACGAGCAGTACTTC
.,TRBJ2-3,TRBV7-9,.,CASSTITGTQYF,TGTGCCAGCAGCACCATCACAGGGACGCAGTATTTT
.,TRBJ2-7,TRBV2,.,CASLGSPAEQYF,TGTGCCAGCCTGGGTTCCCCCGCCGAGCAGTACTTC
.,TRBJ2-2,TRBV5-5,.,CASSFTTSGTGELFF,TGTGCCAGCAGCTTTACTACGTCGGGCACCGGGGAGCTGTTTTTT
few,TRBJ2-7,TRBV20-1,TRBD2,CSASPLPGLAATSSYEQYF,TGCAGTGCTAGTCCTCTTCCGGGACTAGCGGCCACAAGCTCCTACGAGCAGTACTTC
many,TRBJ2-5,TRBV20-1,TRBD1,CSACRRQGIQETQYF,TGCAGTGCTTGTCGTCGACAGGGGATCCAAGAGACCCAGTACTTC
few,TRBJ1-2,TRBV29-1,.,CSAPSGSNYGYTF,TGCAGCGCCCCTTCGGGGTCTAACTATGGCTACACCTTC
few,TRBJ2-3,TRBV7-2,TRBD1,CASSQRTGRTDTQYF,TGTGCCAGCAGCCAGCGGACAGGCCGCACAGATACGCAGTATTTT
.,TRBJ1-1,TRBV5-1,TRBD1,CASSPQPGGEAFF,TGCGCCAGCAGCCCCCAGCCAGGGGGTGAAGCTTTCTTT
.,TRBJ2-7,TRBV20-1,TRBD2,CSARRGGRAEYEQYF,TGCAGTGCTAGAAGGGGCGGGAGGGCTGAATACGAGCAGTACTTC
.,TRBJ2-3,TRBV20-1,TRBD2,CSALDSGRVTDTQYF,TGCAGTGCTCTCGATAGCGGGCGGGTAACAGATACGCAGTATTTT
.,TRBJ2-7,TRBV27,.,CASSTTPSYEQYF,TGTGCCAGCAGTACGACACCGTCGTACGAGCAGTACTTC
many,TRBJ1-1,TRBV6-5,.,CASSRGWSNTEAFF,TGTGCCAGCAGCCGAGGATGGTCGAACACTGAAGCTTTCTTT
many,TRBJ1-3,TRBV12-3/TRBV12-4,.,CASTTGTLGNTIYF,TGTGCCAGCACCACCGGGACTCTTGGAAACACCATATATTTT
few,TRBJ2-3,TRBV20-1,TRBD2,CSASSGRVTDTQYF,TGCAGTGCTTCCAGCGGGAGGGTTACAGATACGCAGTATTTT
many,TRBJ2-6,TRBV5-1,TRBD1,CASSSLGTGQDLSGANVLTF,TGCGCCAGCAGCTCCTTGGGCACCGGACAGGATCTCTCTGGGGCCAACGTCCTGACTTTC
.,TRBJ2-7,TRBV20-1,TRBD2,CSARGPAGNEQYF,TGCAGTGCTAGAGGCCCAGCGGGAAACGAGCAGTACTTC
.,TRBJ2-2,TRBV7-9,.,CASSFPDSNTGELFF,TGTGCCAGCAGCTTCCCCGACAGCAACACCGGGGAGCTGTTTTTT
many,TRBJ2-1,TRBV12-3/TRBV12-4,.,CASGRAAVNEQFF,TGTGCCAGCGGGAGAGCGGCAGTGAATGAGCAGTTCTTC
.,TRBJ2-7,TRBV28,.,CASSLSDGIYEQYF,TGTGCCAGCAGTTTATCTGACGGCATCTACGAGCAGTACTTC
.,TRBJ2-5,TRBV11-2,.,CASSLGLEGPKAVTQYF,TGTGCCAGCAGCTTAGGCCTTGAGGGACCTAAAGCGGTGACCCAGTACTTC
.,TRBJ2-1,TRBV13,TRBD2,CASSLRTSGKTTPMYKQFF,TGTGCCAGCAGCTTAAGGACTAGCGGGAAAACCACCCCCATGTATAAGCAGTTCTTC
few,TRBJ2-3,TRBV6-5,.,CASSHDRGTDTQYF,TGTGCCAGCAGTCACGACAGAGGCACAGATACGCAGTATTTT
.,TRBJ2-1,TRBV27,.,CASTNSQGYNEQFF,TGTGCCAGCACCAACTCCCAGGGCTACAATGAGCAGTTCTTC
few,TRBJ1-2,TRBV7-8,TRBD1,CASSLAWRDRDYGYTF,TGTGCCAGCAGCTTAGCGTGGAGGGACAGGGACTATGGCTACACCTTC
few,TRBJ2-1,TRBV29-1,TRBD1,CSVEFGRDRDYNEQFF,TGCAGCGTTGAATTCGGCCGGGACAGGGACTACAATGAGCAGTTCTTC
few,TRBJ2-1,TRBV20-1,TRBD1,CRGQDYNEQFF,TGCAGGGGACAGGACTACAATGAGCAGTTCTTC
.,TRBJ1-1,TRBV11-3,TRBD1,CASSARDRGNTEAFF,TGTGCCAGCAGCGCTCGGGACAGGGGAAACACTGAAGCTTTCTTT